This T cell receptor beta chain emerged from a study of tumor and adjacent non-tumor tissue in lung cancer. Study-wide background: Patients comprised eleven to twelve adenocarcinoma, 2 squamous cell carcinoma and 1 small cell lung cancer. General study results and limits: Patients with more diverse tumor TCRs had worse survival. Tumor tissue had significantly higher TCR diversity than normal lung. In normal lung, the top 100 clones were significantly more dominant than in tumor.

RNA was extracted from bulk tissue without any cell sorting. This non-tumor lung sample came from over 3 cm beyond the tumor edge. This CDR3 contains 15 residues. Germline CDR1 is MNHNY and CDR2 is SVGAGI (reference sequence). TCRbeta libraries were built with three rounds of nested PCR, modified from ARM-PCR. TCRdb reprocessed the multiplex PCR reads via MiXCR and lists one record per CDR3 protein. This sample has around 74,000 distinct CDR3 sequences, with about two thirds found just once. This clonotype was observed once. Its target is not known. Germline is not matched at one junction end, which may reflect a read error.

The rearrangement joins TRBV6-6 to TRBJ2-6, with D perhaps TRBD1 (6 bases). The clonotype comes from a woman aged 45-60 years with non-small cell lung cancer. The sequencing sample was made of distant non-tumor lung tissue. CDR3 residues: CVSSPTGTGANILTF. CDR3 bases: TGTGTCAGCAGTCCTACAGGGACCGGGGCCAACATCCTGACTTTC.